The sequence of this T cell receptor (beta chain) was determined in a study of cytomegalovirus exposure and HLA in healthy donors. Germline values: CDR1 MNHNS, CDR2 SASEGT. The CDR3 consists of 15 residues. Trimming at V came to 8 bases and at J to 4 bases, leaving 12 bases not matched to a gene. PCR amplification relied on 60 Vbeta primers (plus 13 Jbeta primers). The assay was immunoSEQ multiplex PCR, and TCRdb's table has in-frame clones only and misses some. This sample has roughly 120,000 clones, with around 80% found just once. The rearrangement joins TRBV6-1 to TRBJ1-1; 8 bases are shared with TRBD1. Sequencing was done on a sample of PBMCs. The sequence derives from a woman under 30 in good health and CMV-seropositive. The CDR3 loop is CASSEPRTGLTEAFF. CDR3 in DNA: TGTGCCAGCTCCGAACCGAGGACAGGGCTCACTGAAGCTTTCTTT.